The rows below give T cell receptor beta chains drawn from one sample of a study of cytomegalovirus exposure and HLA in healthy donors. Some clones are missing from TCRdb's copy, which holds only in-frame ones; the method was immunoSEQ multiplex PCR. The sample includes some 200,000 clones, over 65% of them seen just once. The sample was PBMCs. The receptors originated from a man aged 18 to 35 in good health and CMV-seronegative. Each CDR3 is given with its conserved first and last residue. The D gene is left open where the match is weak. For some rows the clone size is stated as once, few or many, or as a class when expanded; others skip it.

>TRBJ1-1|TRBV5-1|TRBD1|-
CASSYGTANTEAFF
TGCGCCAGCAGCTACGGGACAGCGAACACTGAAGCTTTCTTT
>TRBJ1-1|TRBV27|TRBD1|-
CASSATGWSKPFF
TGTGCCAGCAGTGCGACAGGGTGGTCGAAACCTTTCTTT
>TRBJ2-7|TRBV2|TRBD2|-
CASSEAGLAGESGGAYEQYF
TGTGCCAGCAGTGAAGCGGGGCTAGCGGGAGAATCGGGCGGGGCCTACGAGCAGTACTTC
>TRBJ1-5|TRBV28|TRBD1|once
CASSPGQSGQPQHF
TGTGCCAGCAGCCCGGGACAGTCAGGGCAGCCCCAGCATTTT
>TRBJ1-1|TRBV6-6|TRBD1|-
CASSYQGTGATEAFF
TGTGCCAGCAGTTACCAGGGGACAGGGGCCACTGAAGCTTTCTTT
>TRBJ2-1|TRBV6-1|TRBD2|-
CASSVTLAGYNEQFF
TGTGCCAGCAGTGTAACACTAGCGGGTTACAATGAGCAGTTCTTC
>TRBJ2-7|TRBV4-2|TRBD2|few
CASSQDWASGSSYEQYF
TGTGCCAGCAGCCAGGATTGGGCTAGCGGGAGCTCCTACGAGCAGTACTTC
>TRBJ2-1|TRBV5-1|TRBD1|-
CASSLGQGNNEQFF
TGCGCCAGCAGCTTGGGACAGGGGAACAATGAGCAGTTCTTC
>TRBJ1-1|TRBV9|-|once
CASSVTDSHTEAFF
TGTGCCAGCAGCGTAACGGACAGTCACACTGAAGCTTTCTTT
>TRBJ1-4|TRBV7-9|TRBD1|-
CASSETGDEKLFF
TGTGCCAGCAGCGAGACAGGGGATGAAAAACTGTTTTTT
>TRBJ2-1|TRBV6-5|-|-
CASSLYQGTEQFF
TGTGCCAGCAGTCTCTACCAGGGGACTGAGCAGTTCTTC
>TRBJ1-5|TRBV28|TRBD1|-
CASSTGGAWDNQPQHF
TGTGCCAGCAGCACAGGGGGCGCATGGGATAATCAGCCCCAGCATTTT
>TRBJ2-3|TRBV2|-|-
CASSEQADTQYF
TGTGCCAGCAGTGAGCAGGCAGATACGCAGTATTTT
>TRBJ2-7|TRBV27|TRBD2|-
CASRSGRVTYEQYF
TGTGCCAGCAGGAGCGGGAGGGTGACCTACGAGCAGTACTTC
>TRBJ1-4|TRBV10-2|TRBD1|-
CASSYGTGPLTTNEKLFF
TGCGCCAGCAGTTATGGGACAGGACCCCTTACAACTAATGAAAAACTGTTTTTT
>TRBJ1-3|TRBV27|-|-
CASSLTGDSGNTIYF
TGTGCCAGCAGTTTGACGGGTGACTCTGGAAACACCATATATTTT
>TRBJ2-7|TRBV6-5|-|-
CASNPPPGHGEQYF
TGTGCCAGCAACCCCCCTCCGGGACACGGCGAGCAGTACTTC
>TRBJ1-6|TRBV6-1|-|-
CASGGTGVFNSPLHF
TGTGCCAGCGGGGGGACGGGGGTATTTAATTCACCCCTCCACTTT
>TRBJ1-2|TRBV6-1|-|-
CASSLDTSGYGYTF
TGTGCCAGCAGCCTTGACACTTCTGGATATGGCTACACCTTC
>TRBJ1-2|TRBV28|-|few
CASSMRQIYGYTF
TGTGCCAGCAGCATGAGACAGATCTATGGCTACACCTTC
>TRBJ2-1|TRBV5-1|-|-
CASSLVPSRVNEQFF
TGCGCCAGCAGCTTGGTGCCTAGCCGGGTAAATGAGCAGTTCTTC
>TRBJ1-2|TRBV30|TRBD1|-
CAWSADGQAVGYTF
TGTGCCTGGAGTGCTGACGGACAGGCAGTAGGCTACACCTTC
>TRBJ2-1|TRBV6-1|-|-
CASSAENHSEQFF
TGTGCCAGCAGTGCAGAAAATCACAGTGAGCAGTTCTTC